This record covers a single TCR beta chain. The target antigen is unknown. This CDR3 is built from 14 residues. Germline-derived CDR1 and CDR2 are SNHLY and FYNNEI. The V gene lost 6 bases and the J gene lost 4 bases, with 13 bases spanning the gap. This record belongs to a study of T cell responses to AZD1222 COVID-19 vaccine. Regarding the study as a whole: Of the AZD1222 recipients, only 5 or 6 were seropositive at baseline. Regions 160-218 and 743-854 held dominance among vaccine-associated CD4 TCRs, which spanned spike.

Profiled with immunoSEQ multiplex PCR; TCRdb holds only in-frame clones, not every one. The sample records 80,000 or so clones, around three quarters being singletons. The TCR was taken from an adult who received the MenACWY meningococcal vaccine as a control. The genes are TRBV2 and TRBJ1-5; D gene unclear. Sequencing used peripheral blood, obtained 28 days after the second dose of the MenACWY control vaccine. The CDR3 DNA sequence: TGTGCCAGCAGCGGACCTACACCTAATCAGCCCCAGCATTTT. Protein product: CASSGPTPNQPQHF.